A selection of T cell receptor beta chains follows, all from one sample in a study of shared clonotypes between healthy human individuals. Using immunoSEQ multiplex PCR, the repertoire was profiled, and TCRdb retains in-frame clones only, with some absent. The sample lists 2,100,000 or so clones; approximately 96% were seen once. The sequenced material came from naive CD4+ T cells sorted from blood. The receptors were sampled from a man between 18 and 29 years old in good health. Each CDR3 is given with its conserved first and last residue. Each record gives: D gene, clone size, V gene, J gene, CDR3 protein, CDR3 DNA. The D gene is left open where the match is weak. Clone size is stated in some rows and not others, as once, few, many or a class when expanded.

-	-	TRBV7-9	TRBJ1-4	CASSLEGATNEKLFF	TGTGCCAGCAGCTTAGAGGGTGCAACTAATGAAAAACTGTTTTTT
TRBD2	-	TRBV2	TRBJ2-2	CASSFRLAGAGELFF	TGTGCCAGCAGTTTCCGACTAGCGGGAGCCGGGGAGCTGTTTTTT
TRBD1	-	TRBV7-8	TRBJ1-6	CASSLVQGGSPLHF	TGTGCCAGCAGCTTAGTACAGGGGGGGTCACCCCTCCACTTT
-	-	TRBV25-1	TRBJ2-1	CASRPAGSSYNEQFF	TGTGCCAGCAGACCTGCAGGGAGCTCCTACAATGAGCAGTTCTTC
-	-	TRBV6-1	TRBJ1-3	CASRSEPGTGNTIYF	TGTGCCAGCCGCTCGGAGCCCGGGACCGGAAACACCATATATTTT
TRBD2	-	TRBV6-6	TRBJ2-3	CASSSGGLGTDTQYF	TGTGCCAGCAGTTCGGGGGGGTTGGGTACAGATACGCAGTATTTT
TRBD1	-	TRBV6-5	TRBJ1-2	CASSLGQGASGYTF	TGTGCCAGCAGCCTCGGACAGGGGGCAAGTGGCTACACCTTC
-	-	TRBV6-1	TRBJ2-5	CASSEERGKSETQYF	TGTGCCAGCAGTGAAGAAAGGGGGAAGTCTGAGACCCAGTACTTC
-	-	TRBV19	TRBJ1-6	CASSPSGAPTSSYNSPLHF	TGTGCCAGTAGTCCCTCTGGGGCGCCGACGAGCTCCTATAATTCACCCCTCCACTTT
TRBD1	-	TRBV28	TRBJ1-1	CASRRTGSEAFF	TGTGCCAGCAGGCGGACAGGGTCTGAAGCTTTCTTT
TRBD1	-	TRBV30	TRBJ1-6	CAWVGQLDNNSPLHF	TGTGCCTGGGTGGGACAGTTAGATAATAATTCACCCCTCCACTTT
-	-	TRBV6-1	TRBJ1-2	CASSLNPGNYGYTF	TGTGCCAGCAGTCTCAACCCAGGAAACTATGGCTACACCTTC
TRBD2	-	TRBV25-1	TRBJ2-7	CASSAPGGRTGEQYF	TGTGCCAGCAGTGCCCCGGGAGGGCGGACGGGAGAGCAGTACTTC
TRBD1	-	TRBV11-2	TRBJ2-1	CASSYGTALNEQFF	TGTGCCAGCAGTTACGGGACAGCTTTGAATGAGCAGTTCTTC
-	-	TRBV19	TRBJ2-7	CASSIDQGREQYF	TGTGCCAGTAGTATAGATCAAGGCCGCGAGCAGTACTTC
-	-	TRBV18	TRBJ1-4	CASSPQGEGEKLFF	TGTGCCAGCTCACCACAGGGCGAAGGTGAAAAACTGTTTTTT
-	-	TRBV18	TRBJ1-1	CASSPLPGSKNTEAFF	TGTGCCAGCTCACCATTACCTGGTTCCAAGAACACTGAAGCTTTCTTT
-	once	TRBV7-2	TRBJ2-7	CASKADPLGEQYF	TGTGCCAGCAAGGCAGACCCGCTGGGCGAGCAGTACTTC
-	-	TRBV4-3	TRBJ1-4	CASSQEGGPRANEKLFF	TGCGCCAGCAGCCAAGAGGGAGGACCTAGGGCTAATGAAAAACTGTTTTTT
TRBD1	-	TRBV7-2	TRBJ2-7	CASSLRQGAYEQYF	TGTGCCAGCAGCTTACGACAGGGGGCTTACGAGCAGTACTTC
-	-	TRBV25-1	TRBJ1-1	CASSELRCGEAFF	TGTGCCAGCAGTGAATTGAGGTGCGGGGAAGCTTTCTTT
-	-	TRBV1	TRBJ2-7	CTSSLARDRTPHEQYF	TGCACCAGCAGCCTAGCCAGGGACAGGACCCCTCACGAGCAGTACTTC
TRBD1	-	TRBV7-8	TRBJ1-1	CASSPRSGTGNTEAFF	TGTGCCAGCAGCCCTCGATCCGGGACAGGAAACACTGAAGCTTTCTTT
-	once	TRBV6-1	TRBJ2-3	CARSARKGVDTQYF	TGTGCCAGGTCCGCCCGGAAGGGAGTAGATACGCAGTATTTT
TRBD1	-	TRBV18	TRBJ1-1	CASSPLTGANTEAFF	TGTGCCAGCTCACCGCTGACAGGGGCAAACACTGAAGCTTTCTTT
-	-	TRBV19	TRBJ1-4	CASSTNPLTNEKLFF	TGTGCCAGTAGTACCAATCCACTTACTAATGAAAAACTGTTTTTT
TRBD2	-	TRBV2	TRBJ2-3	CASSVGLAGDTQYF	TGTGCCAGCAGTGTTGGACTAGCAGGCGATACGCAGTATTTT
-	-	TRBV12-5	TRBJ1-1	CASGFSRGGGTEAFF	TGTGCTAGTGGTTTCTCCCGGGGAGGGGGAACTGAAGCTTTCTTT
-	-	TRBV9	TRBJ2-7	CASSPRTGPGSYEQYF	TGTGCCAGCAGCCCGAGGACTGGTCCGGGGTCCTACGAGCAGTACTTC
TRBD1	-	TRBV5-1	TRBJ1-2	CASIPLPGQGYGYTF	TGCGCCAGCATTCCTCTTCCGGGACAGGGATATGGCTACACCTTC
-	once	TRBV30	TRBJ2-5	CAWSTANSETQYF	TGTGCCTGGAGTACGGCGAACTCAGAGACCCAGTACTTC
TRBD1	-	TRBV9	TRBJ1-2	CASSVGTGVIGYTF	TGTGCCAGCAGCGTAGGGACAGGGGTGATTGGCTACACCTTC
-	-	TRBV5-6	TRBJ1-2	CASSFPGDGYGYTF	TGTGCCAGCAGCTTCCCAGGGGATGGTTATGGCTACACCTTC
TRBD1	-	TRBV6-5	TRBJ2-7	CASSQADRGLYEQYF	TGTGCCAGCAGCCAAGCGGACAGGGGACTTTACGAGCAGTACTTC
TRBD2	-	TRBV9	TRBJ2-3	CASSVASGGALGADTQYF	TGTGCCAGCAGCGTAGCTAGCGGGGGGGCCTTAGGGGCAGATACGCAGTATTTT
-	-	TRBV6-1	TRBJ1-2	CASSEVGTVPYGYTF	TGTGCCAGCAGTGAAGTGGGGACGGTCCCCTATGGCTACACCTTC
TRBD1	-	TRBV5-6	TRBJ1-4	CASSGRTGGNEKLFF	TGTGCCAGCAGCGGCAGGACAGGGGGTAATGAAAAACTGTTTTTT
TRBD1	-	TRBV6-1	TRBJ2-7	CASSVDRVSYEQYF	TGTGCCAGCAGTGTTGACAGGGTCTCCTACGAGCAGTACTTC
-	-	TRBV18	TRBJ1-1	CASSPQTGSVNTEAFF	TGTGCCAGCTCACCACAAACCGGCAGCGTAAACACTGAAGCTTTCTTT
-	-	TRBV27	TRBJ2-3	CASSSVTDTQYF	TGTGCCAGCAGTTCAGTCACAGATACGCAGTATTTT